The next 27 T cell receptor beta chains were all read from a single sample in a study of blood T cell repertoires in COVID-19. Clones were read by immunoSEQ multiplex PCR, and TCRdb kept only the in-frame ones, dropping some. The sample has 200,000 to 250,000 clones, approximately 90% seen once; the top ten hold approximately 10%. The sample comprised peripheral blood. The receptors originated from a woman in her forties or fifties with COVID-19, enrolled during active disease.

The V call is TRBV27, the J call TRBJ1-2, with D perhaps TRBD1 (5 bases). CDR1 is MNHEY, CDR2 SMNVEV, per germline (reference sequence). The CDR3 loop spans 14 amino acids. V dropped 3 bases and J dropped 0 bases, with 8 bases sitting between them. CDR3 coding DNA: TGTGCCAGCAGTTTGGGGGGAACTAACTATGGCTACACCTTC. Encoded protein: CASSLGGTNYGYTF.

V and J are TRBV19 and TRBJ1-6; TRBD1 agrees at 11 bases. The CDR3 is 17 amino acids. Germline V CDR1 and CDR2: LNHDA, SQIVND (reference sequence). The V and J ends lost 5 bases and 6 bases, in that order; junction bases with no gene match: 9. The CDR3 reads CASSLGTGGFRNSPLHF. CDR3 in DNA: TGTGCCAGTAGTCTCGGGACAGGGGGATTTCGTAATTCACCCCTCCACTTT.

The chain is built from TRBV5-4 and TRBJ2-6, with 8 positions matching TRBD1. CDR3 length equals 17 residues. CDR1 is SGHNT, CDR2 YYREEE, per germline (reference sequence). V shed 1 base, J shed 4 bases, and the junction held 7 bases outside the gene matches. Here the CDR3 DNA reads TGTGCCAGCAGCTTGAGGACAGGGCTTAGAGGGGCCAACGTCCTGACTTTC. Its protein is CASSLRTGLRGANVLTF. The full variable domain, rest sourced from reference TRBV5-4 and TRBJ2-6, is ETGVTQSPTHLIKTRGQQVTLRCSSQSGHNTVSWYQQALGQGPQFIFQYYREEENGRGNFPPRFSGLQFPNYSSELNVNALELDDSALYLCASSLRTGLRGANVLTFGAGSRLTVL.

The chain employs TRBV28 and TRBJ2-7, with TRBD2 identical over 7 bases. The CDR3 extends over 15 amino acids. In germline, CDR1 is MDHEN, CDR2 SYDVKM. V shed 5 bases, J shed 0 bases, and the junction held 7 bases outside the gene matches. The CDR3 loop reads CASSRAGDLSYEQYF. The CDR3 DNA reads as TGTGCCAGCAGTCGGGCGGGGGACCTCTCCTACGAGCAGTACTTC. Variable domain in full (rest from reference TRBV28 and TRBJ2-7): DVKVTQSSRYLVKRTGEKVFLECVQDMDHENMFWYRQDPGLGLRLIYFSYDVKMKEKGDIPEGYSVSREKKERFSLILESASTNQTSMYLCASSRAGDLSYEQYFGPGTRLTVT.

V is TRBV28 and J is TRBJ1-4; tentatively, D is TRBD1 (6 bases). The CDR3 runs 15 residues. The V end was cut by 4 bases, the J end by 5 bases, with 14 bases between. Germline V gene lookup returns CDR1 MDHEN and CDR2 SYDVKM. This CDR3 reads CASSSTSGANEKLFF. CDR3 nucleotides: TGTGCCAGCAGTTCGACTTCAGGGGCCAATGAAAAACTGTTTTTT.

V and J are TRBV11-2 and TRBJ2-3, with TRBD1 matching 9 bases. The length of the CDR3 is 16 residues. Trimming took 3 bases from V and 2 from J; bases not matched to a gene: 6. The germline V gene has CDR1 SGHAT and CDR2 FQNNGV. DNA for the CDR3: TGTGCCAGCAGCTTGGGAAGACAGGGGGACACAGATACGCAGTATTTT. Residues: CASSLGRQGDTDTQYF.

The J gene is TRBJ2-7, the V gene TRBV7-2; D is perhaps TRBD2 (7 bases). Trimming took 0 bases from V and 5 from J, leaving 20 bases between them. Germline CDR1 reads SGHTA; CDR2 reads FQGNSA. CDR3 length: 17 amino acids. The CDR3 loop is CASSLAGGPRLGNEQYF. CDR3 DNA: TGTGCCAGCAGCTTAGCGGGGGGGCCTCGGCTCGGGAACGAGCAGTACTTC.

The chain links TRBV19 to TRBJ1-3; 7 nucleotides agree with TRBD1. The length of the CDR3 is 14 residues. The junction had 3 bases not matched to a gene; V was cut back by 7 bases and J by 0 bases. Germline CDR1 LNHDA, CDR2 SQIVND (reference sequence). The CDR3 sequence is CASTNRGSGNTIYF. CDR3 bases: TGTGCCAGTACCAACAGGGGCTCTGGAAACACCATATATTTT.

This chain joins TRBV7-9 and TRBJ1-4; TRBD1 might be the D (6 bases). This CDR3 is 18 amino acids long. CDR1 is SEHNR, CDR2 FQNEAQ, per germline (reference sequence). The V gene lost 6 bases and the J gene lost 8 bases, with 28 bases spanning the gap. The CDR3 DNA follows: TGTGCCAGCAGTCGAAATTCAGCACCCACAGGGAGAAGGGAAAAACTGTTTTTT. Protein sequence: CASSRNSAPTGRREKLFF.

This rearrangement joins TRBV5-1 to TRBJ2-5; 7 bases are shared with TRBD1. After removal of 2 bases from V and 3 bases from J, the junction contained 7 bases not matched to a gene. The CDR3 length is 15 residues. The germline V gene encodes CDR1 SGHRS and CDR2 YFSETQ. CDR3 DNA sequence: TGCGCCAGCAGCTTCGTCACAGGGGTAGAAGAGACCCAGTACTTC. It is translated as CASSFVTGVEETQYF.

The count of this clone is one. The CDR3 region has the DNA TGCGCCAGCAGTTCCCAGGGGGCGGGGGCCGGGGAGCTGTTTTTT. Translating gives CASSSQGAGAGELFF. The chain links TRBV10-2 to TRBJ2-2; tentative D call: TRBD1 (8 bases). CDR1 and CDR2 (germline): WSHSY, SAAADI. CDR3 length: 15 amino acids. With 5 bases removed from V and 6 bases from J, the gap between germline ends came to 16 bases.

This rearrangement joins TRBV19 to TRBJ1-2; tentatively, D is TRBD1 (5 bases). The CDR3 is 14 amino acids. Trimming cost V 5 bases and J 5 bases, with 15 bases left between them. Germline-derived CDR1 and CDR2 are LNHDA and SQIVND (reference sequence). Here the CDR3 DNA reads TGTGCCAGTAGTCCTACCCGACAGCCGTATGGCTACACCTTC. This encodes CASSPTRQPYGYTF.

The rearrangement uses TRBV5-1 and TRBJ2-1, with TRBD1 matching 7 bases. Germline CDR1 and CDR2: SGHRS and YFSETQ. The CDR3 contains 16 residues. V dropped 3 bases and J dropped 0; count of bases not matched to a gene: 6. Written as DNA, the CDR3 is TGCGCCAGCAGCTGGGGACAGTTCAGCTCCTACAATGAGCAGTTCTTC. Encoded protein: CASSWGQFSSYNEQFF. The full variable domain, completed using reference TRBV5-1 and TRBJ2-1, is KAGVTQTPRYLIKTRGQQVTLSCSPISGHRSVSWYQQTPGQGLQFLFEYFSETQRNKGNFPGRFSGRQFSNSRSEMNVSTLELGDSALYLCASSWGQFSSYNEQFFGPGTRLTVL.

The chain is built from TRBV3-1 (or the pseudogene TRBV3-2) and TRBJ2-2; D call uncertain. V was clipped by 4 bases and J by 8 bases, with 14 bases between them. The germline gives CDR1 LGHDT, CDR2 YNNKEL (reference sequence). The CDR3 length is 14 residues. CDR3 protein: CASSLGTVRGELFF. In DNA form, the CDR3 reads TGTGCCAGCAGCCTCGGTACGGTCCGAGGGGAGCTGTTTTTT.

This chain uses TRBV5-1 with TRBJ2-6; TRBD2 matches at 10 bases. J gave up 3 bases and V 0 bases, and 6 bases lay outside the gene matches. This CDR3 has 18 amino acids. Per the germline V gene, CDR1 is SGHRS and CDR2 is YFSETQ. CDR3 in DNA: TGCGCCAGCAGCTTGGCCGGAACTAGCGGGGTTGGGGCCAACGTCCTGACTTTC. Translated, it gives CASSLAGTSGVGANVLTF.

The V call is TRBV19, the J call TRBJ1-5; 9 bases fit TRBD1. V lost 6 bases, J lost 7 bases, and 16 bases stayed unmatched. CDR1 and CDR2 from the germline V gene are LNHDA and SQIVND (reference sequence). CDR3 length: 17 residues. CDR3 protein: CASRSPAGTGQGQPQHF. The CDR3 region has the DNA TGTGCCAGTAGGTCCCCCGCCGGGACAGGGCAGGGGCAGCCCCAGCATTTT.

This chain links TRBV6-6 with TRBJ1-4; TRBD1 is a possible D gene (5 bases). Germline assignment: CDR1 MNHNY and CDR2 SVGAGI (reference sequence). The CDR3 consists of 19 residues. V shed 5 bases and J shed 0 bases, with 22 bases lying between them. CDR3 nucleotides: TGTGCCAGCAGTCCAATTCCCGTCAATAGGGGCCCAACTAATGAAAAACTGTTTTTT. Protein product: CASSPIPVNRGPTNEKLFF.

The V gene is TRBV5-8, the J gene TRBJ1-5; D is perhaps TRBD1 (5 bases). CDR1 is SGHTS, CDR2 YDEGEE, per germline. The CDR3 totals 13 residues. Trimming pared 4 bases from V and 7 bases from J, leaving 12 bases between. CDR3 region: CASSLGGGQPQHF. Here the CDR3 DNA reads TGTGCCAGCAGCCTGGGCGGGGGGCAGCCCCAGCATTTT.

The chain uses TRBV4-1 and TRBJ1-2; no clear D gene. V lost 4 bases and J 5 bases, leaving 11 bases between the germline ends. This CDR3 comprises 13 residues. Germline CDR1 is MGHRA and CDR2 is YSYEKL. CDR3: CASSLRSGYGYTF. In DNA, the CDR3 is TGCGCCAGCAGCCTGCGGAGTGGGTATGGCTACACCTTC.

The rearrangement joins TRBV6-1 to TRBJ2-6; a possible D gene is TRBD2 (6 bases). Germline CDR1 is MNHNS and CDR2 is SASEGT. The CDR3 length is 17 residues. Deletions cut 0 bases from V and 0 bases from J, with 9 bases between. This chain's CDR3 is CASSEAPGGSGANVLTF. The CDR3 coding sequence is TGTGCCAGCAGTGAAGCACCCGGGGGCTCTGGGGCCAACGTCCTGACTTTC.

For the CDR3, the DNA is TGTGCCAGCAGTGAAAGGGGAAGACGAACGGAGACCCAGTACTTC. Translated, it gives CASSERGRRTETQYF. The rearrangement links TRBV6-1 to TRBJ2-5, with a tentative D call TRBD1 (5 bases). Trimming took off 2 bases at V and 5 bases at J, with 15 bases between the two ends. Germline CDR1 is MNHNS and CDR2 is SASEGT. This CDR3 has 15 residues.

This chain connects TRBV19 to TRBJ1-1; the D gene is possibly TRBD1 (5 bases). The CDR3 runs 14 residues. V lost 6 bases and J 0 bases, leaving 11 bases between the germline ends. The germline V gene has CDR1 LNHDA and CDR2 SQIVND (reference sequence). The CDR3, as DNA: TGTGCCAGTAGGGTCGGACACATGAACACTGAAGCTTTCTTT. Translating it yields CASRVGHMNTEAFF.

The chain combines TRBV7-9 with TRBJ1-1; the match to TRBD1 covers 9 bases. The germline V gene has CDR1 SEHNR and CDR2 FQNEAQ (reference sequence). V trimming: 1 base; J trimming: 5 bases; junction bases outside the gene matches: 8. The CDR3 is 16 amino acids. The CDR3 nucleotides are TGTGCCAGCAGCTTAGGGGCACAGGGGGCAGGGACTGAAGCTTTCTTT. Translation: CASSLGAQGAGTEAFF. Full variable domain (outside the CDR3, taken from reference TRBV7-9 and TRBJ1-1): DTGVSQNPRHKITKRGQNVTFRCDPISEHNRLYWYRQTLGQGPEFLTYFQNEAQLEKSRLLSDRFSAERPKGSFSTLEIQRTEQGDSAMYLCASSLGAQGAGTEAFFGQGTRLTVV.

The chain combines TRBV3-1 (or the pseudogene TRBV3-2) with TRBJ2-5, with 7 positions matching TRBD1. The CDR3 length is 14 residues. From germline, CDR1 is LGHDT and CDR2 YNNKEL (reference sequence). V trimming: 8 bases; J trimming: 4 bases; junction bases outside the gene matches: 10. Here the CDR3 reads CASGGQDFGETQYF. The CDR3 DNA is TGTGCCAGCGGAGGACAGGACTTCGGAGAGACCCAGTACTTC.

This chain uses TRBV13 with TRBJ2-3; TRBD1 might be the D (6 bases). Trimming stripped 5 bases from V and 1 base from J, with 16 bases between. The CDR3 sequence is 16 residues long. Germline lookup yields CDR1 PRHDT and CDR2 FYEKMQ (reference sequence). CDR3 residues: CASSLQSGVGTDTQYF. As DNA, the CDR3 is TGTGCCAGCAGCCTTCAATCAGGGGTTGGCACAGATACGCAGTATTTT.

The rearrangement joins TRBV7-3 to TRBJ2-5; possible D gene TRBD2, 6 bases. This CDR3 has 15 amino acids. Trimming cost V 5 bases and J 5 bases, with 18 bases left between them. CDR1 is SGHTA and CDR2 is FQGTGA in the germline V gene. The CDR3 sequence is CASSNTGTLAETQYF. Here the CDR3 DNA reads TGTGCCAGCAGCAACACTGGGACCCTAGCGGAGACCCAGTACTTC.

The rearrangement links TRBV4-1 to TRBJ2-1, with 7 bases fitting TRBD2. CDR1 and CDR2 (germline): MGHRA, YSYEKL. Trimming took 0 bases from V and 5 from J; bases not matched to a gene: 4. There are 15 residues in the CDR3. The chain's CDR3 is CASSQEERGNNEQFF. CDR3 nucleotides: TGCGCCAGCAGCCAAGAGGAGCGGGGAAACAATGAGCAGTTCTTC.